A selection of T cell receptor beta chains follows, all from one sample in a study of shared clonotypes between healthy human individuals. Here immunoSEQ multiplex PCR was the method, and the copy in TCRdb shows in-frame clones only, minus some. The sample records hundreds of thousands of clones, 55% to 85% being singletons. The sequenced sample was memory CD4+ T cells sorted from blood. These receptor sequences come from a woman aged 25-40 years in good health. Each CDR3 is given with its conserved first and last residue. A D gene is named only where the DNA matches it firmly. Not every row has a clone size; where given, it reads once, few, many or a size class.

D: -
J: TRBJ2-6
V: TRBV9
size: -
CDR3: CASSVRQSWTGANVLTF
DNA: TGTGCCAGCAGCGTAAGACAGTCCTGGACTGGGGCCAACGTCCTGACTTTC

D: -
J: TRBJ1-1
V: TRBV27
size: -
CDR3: CASSFRLPDTEAFF
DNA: TGTGCCAGCAGTTTCAGACTCCCAGACACTGAAGCTTTCTTT

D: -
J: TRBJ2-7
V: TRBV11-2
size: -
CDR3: CASSFADTAYEQYF
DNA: TGTGCCAGCAGCTTCGCGGATACCGCCTACGAGCAGTACTTC

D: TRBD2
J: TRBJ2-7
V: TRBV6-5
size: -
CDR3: CASSYSIWEGYEQYF
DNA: TGTGCCAGCAGTTACTCGATCTGGGAGGGCTACGAGCAGTACTTC

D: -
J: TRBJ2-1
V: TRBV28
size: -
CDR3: CASSLFGLNEQFF
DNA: TGTGCCAGCAGTTTATTCGGCCTCAATGAGCAGTTCTTC

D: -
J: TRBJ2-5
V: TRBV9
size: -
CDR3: CASSVYSQETQYF
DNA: TGTGCCAGCAGCGTATACAGCCAAGAGACCCAGTACTTC

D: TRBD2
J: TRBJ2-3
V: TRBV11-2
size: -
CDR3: CASSSGLAPTTDTQYF
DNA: TGTGCCAGCAGCTCCGGACTAGCCCCGACCACAGATACGCAGTATTTT

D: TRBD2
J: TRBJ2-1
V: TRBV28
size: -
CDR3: CASRLAGGNEQFF
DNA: TGTGCCAGTAGACTAGCGGGAGGCAATGAGCAGTTCTTC

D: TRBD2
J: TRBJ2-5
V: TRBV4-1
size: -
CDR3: CASSLGTSGIRTQYF
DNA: TGCGCCAGCAGCCTAGGGACTAGCGGTATACGGACCCAGTACTTC

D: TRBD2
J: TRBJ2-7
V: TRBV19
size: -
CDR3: CASSIDLGGLAGAEQYF
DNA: TGTGCCAGTAGTATAGATTTAGGGGGACTAGCGGGAGCCGAGCAGTACTTC

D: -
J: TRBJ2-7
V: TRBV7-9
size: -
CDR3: CASSLGGRSEQYF
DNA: TGTGCCAGCAGCTTAGGGGGTAGAAGCGAGCAGTACTTC

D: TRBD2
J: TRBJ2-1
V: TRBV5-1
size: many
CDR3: CASSFSGGFYNEQFF
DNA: TGCGCCAGCAGCTTTAGCGGGGGCTTTTACAATGAGCAGTTCTTC